This entry lists 32 T cell receptor beta chains sequenced from one sample in a study of blood T cells in healthy people across ages. Combining a sample-barcoded 5' primer with a J-beta primer mix, a second PCR ran for roughly 6 to 12 cycles. Using its own MiXCR run on the 5' RACE reads, TCRdb lists one record per CDR3 protein. The repertoire has 850,000 to 950,000 distinct CDR3 sequences, 29% of them found once; the top ten carry 17%. The sample consisted of blood. These receptors were obtained from a woman of 80 years or more in good health.

In its sample, this clonotype was seen many times. V gene TRBV12-3 or TRBV12-4 combines with J gene TRBJ1-2; D gene unclear. Trimming shortened V by 3 bases and J by 0 bases, and 17 bases separated the two germline ends. The CDR3 spans 17 residues. The CDR3 DNA is TGTGCCAGCAGTTTGACGGACGGATCCTTAGCTAACTATGGCTACACCTTC. Protein: CASSLTDGSLANYGYTF.

Remarks on this clonotype: With a much larger clone just one base away, this may be a read error. The chain employs TRBV6-6 and TRBJ1-4; a weak D match, TRBD1 (5 bases). Germline CDR1 MNHNY, CDR2 SVGAGI (reference sequence). The CDR3 length is 16 residues. Trimming pared 8 bases from V and 6 bases from J, leaving 22 bases between. The CDR3 nucleotides are TGTGCCAGCTACTCCGGGACCGTGGGAATTGATGAAAAACTGTTTTTT. This gives the protein CASYSGTVGIDEKLFF.

The rearrangement links TRBV30 to TRBJ2-7; possible D gene TRBD1, 5 bases. The CDR3 loop spans 14 amino acids. Germline V gene sequence: CDR1 GTSNPN, CDR2 SVGIG (reference sequence). V dropped 5 bases and J dropped 5 bases, with 19 bases sitting between them. The CDR3 is CAWRKGWRGNEQYF. The DNA for the CDR3 is TGTGCCTGGCGGAAGGGGTGGAGAGGCAACGAGCAGTACTTC.

J is TRBJ1-5 and V is TRBV5-6; no firm D call. Between the trimmed V and J ends, which lost 1 base and 5 bases, there was a span of 10 bases. CDR1 SGHDT and CDR2 YYEEEE come from the germline V gene. The CDR3 spans 14 residues. CDR3 bases: TGTGCCAGCAGCTTGAACCCAACCGATCAGCCCCAGCATTTT. Translation: CASSLNPTDQPQHF.

As to this clonotype: Being one base from a much bigger clone, this may be a read error. The chain carries TRBV28 and TRBJ2-1; D is unclear. This CDR3 region has 15 residues. In germline, CDR1 is MDHEN, CDR2 SYDVKM. V was trimmed by 2 bases and J by 10 bases, leaving 18 bases between them. The chain's CDR3 is CASSLIGRTRYEQFF. The CDR3, as DNA: TGTGCCAGCAGTTTAATTGGCAGGACGCGCTACGAGCAGTTCTTC.

This clonotype has just a few counts. V is TRBV7-3 and J is TRBJ2-2; D unclear. Germline assignment: CDR1 SGHTA and CDR2 FQGTGA. The CDR3 covers 12 residues. V was trimmed by 4 bases and J by 6 bases, leaving 6 bases between them. The chain's CDR3 is CASSSDAGELFF. In DNA, the CDR3 is TGTGCCAGCAGCTCAGATGCCGGGGAGCTGTTTTTT.

As to this clonotype: The junction and the germline gene differ at one end; a read error may be behind it. This rearrangement joins TRBV7-7 to TRBJ2-1, with a possible D match to TRBD1 (6 bases). The end of the DNA aligns better with TRBJ2-7, so the J call may be wrong. From germline, CDR1 is SSHAT and CDR2 FNYEAQ (reference sequence). The CDR3 sequence is 13 residues long. The DNA for the CDR3 is TGCGCTAGCAGCTTAGCAGGGGACCACGAGCAGTACTTC. Translated, it gives CASSLAGDHEQYF.

This clonotype appeared a few times. This may come from a read error, since a much larger clone is one base off. This chain uses TRBV6-5 with TRBJ2-5; 10 bases align to TRBD1. Germline assignment: CDR1 MNHEY and CDR2 SVGAGI. The CDR3 is made up of 15 amino acids. DNA of the CDR3: TGTGCCAGCAGTACCGGGACAGGGGTTATAGTGACCCTGTACTTC. Translated: CASSTGTGVIVTLYF.

This clonotype was counted many times. The chain recombines TRBV18 with TRBJ2-1; D is uncertain. Germline CDR1 reads KGHSH; CDR2 reads LQKENI. The CDR3 length is 18 residues. V was pared by 1 base and J by 6 bases, with 22 bases between. The CDR3 is CASSPQPSSQRSPNEQFF. In DNA form, the CDR3 reads TGTGCCAGCTCACCACAGCCAAGCAGCCAGAGGTCCCCCAATGAGCAGTTCTTC.

This clonotype came up a few times. The chain combines TRBV12-3 or TRBV12-4 with TRBJ1-2; D gene unclear. V was shortened by 5 bases and J by 8 bases, with 12 bases between the two germline ends. This CDR3 comprises 12 residues. The CDR3 DNA reads TGTGCCAGCAGTCCCCTGCGTTGGGGCTACACCTTC. Protein sequence: CASSPLRWGYTF.

This clonotype was observed a handful of times. The CDR3 coding sequence is TGCAGTGCTAGAGAGCAGACGGGTAACAATCAGCCCCAGCATTTT. Translated: CSAREQTGNNQPQHF. This chain links TRBV20-1 with TRBJ1-5; D uncertain. The CDR3 consists of 15 residues. Germline-derived CDR1 and CDR2 are DFQATT and SNEGSKA (reference sequence). The V end lost 0 bases, the J end lost 3 bases, and 12 bases lay between the germline ends.

This sequence joins TRBV6-1 and TRBJ2-2; D may correspond to TRBD1 or TRBD2 (6 bases each). The CDR3 length is 15 residues. The V gene's germline CDR1 is MNHNS and CDR2 SASEGT. Trimming cost V 5 bases and J 1 base, with 11 bases left between them. CDR3 protein: CASSPGAKNTGELFF. DNA for the CDR3: TGTGCCAGCAGTCCGGGGGCGAAGAACACCGGGGAGCTGTTTTTT.

Concerning this clonotype: A much more abundant neighbour one base away suggests this may be a read error. The chain combines TRBV12-3 or TRBV12-4 with TRBJ2-3; 13 bases are shared with TRBD2. The CDR3 has 17 residues. The CDR3 nucleotides are TGTGCCAACAGTTCAGGGACTAGCGGGGCGGTCACAGATACGCAGTATTTT. It is translated as CANSSGTSGAVTDTQYF.

Ten or more counts support this clonotype. This rearrangement joins TRBV6-5 to TRBJ2-7; perhaps TRBD1 as D (6 bases). The germline gives CDR1 MNHEY, CDR2 SVGAGI. The ends were cut back, 5 bases at V and 2 bases at J, with 19 bases in the middle. The CDR3 length is 16 residues. CDR3 sequence (DNA): TGTGCCAGCAGTCGACGGGTCGGGACATCCACCTACGAGCAGTACTTC. This translates into CASSRRVGTSTYEQYF.

This chain connects TRBV9 to TRBJ2-3; D is perhaps TRBD1 or TRBD2 (5 bases each). Trimming removed 3 bases from V and 7 bases from J, with 24 bases in between. Germline loops: CDR1 SGDLS, CDR2 YYNGEE. CDR3 length: 17 residues. CDR3 residues: CASSASPPGPIPNTQYF. The CDR3 coding sequence is TGTGCCAGCAGCGCGTCCCCACCGGGACCTATCCCGAATACGCAGTATTTT.

As for this clonotype: A clone one base away is much larger, so this may be a read error. The chain combines TRBV20-1 with TRBJ2-1, with 12 nucleotides matching TRBD2. The V segment lost 1 base and the J segment 12 bases; nucleotides outside the gene matches: 13. The germline V gene encodes CDR1 DFQATT and CDR2 SNEGSKA (reference sequence). This CDR3 region has 16 residues. CDR3 DNA sequence: TGCAGTGCTAGAGGATCTAGCGGGGGGGCCTTTAGGGGGCAGTTCTTC. The encoded protein is CSARGSSGGAFRGQFF.

In regard to this clonotype: A much larger clone is a single base away; this may be a read error. The chain couples TRBV28 to TRBJ1-1; unclear D gene. Deletions cut 6 bases from V and 0 bases from J, with 11 bases between. Germline CDR1 is MDHEN and CDR2 is SYDVKM. There are 14 residues in the CDR3. The CDR3 coding sequence is TGTGCCAGCAGCCGGACGGCCCTGAACACTGAAGCTTTCTTT. Residues: CASSRTALNTEAFF.

CDR3 amino acids: CSATGAGTDYEQYF. CDR3 DNA sequence: TGCAGTGCAACCGGAGCGGGGACAGATTACGAGCAGTACTTC. The chain uses TRBV20-1 and TRBJ2-7; D tentatively fits TRBD1 or TRBD2 (7 bases each). This CDR3 has 14 amino acids. Trimming took off 6 bases at V and 4 bases at J, with 19 bases between the two ends. Germline V gives CDR1 DFQATT, CDR2 SNEGSKA (reference sequence).

This clonotype has just one count. The chain employs TRBV6-2 or TRBV6-3 and TRBJ2-6, with D unresolved. The CDR3 loop spans 15 amino acids. V lost 4 bases and J 4 bases, leaving 11 bases between the germline ends. From germline, CDR1 is MNHEY and CDR2 SVGEGT. The CDR3, as DNA: TGTGCCAGCAGTTTCTCCTCGATGGGGGCCAACGTCCTGACTTTC. Translated, it gives CASSFSSMGANVLTF.

This clonotype came up many times. The chain carries TRBV25-1 and TRBJ1-4, with 9 bases matching TRBD1. With 3 bases clipped from V and 5 bases from J, the junction kept 4 bases outside the gene matches. Per germline, CDR1 MGHDK and CDR2 SYGVNS. The CDR3 is 15 amino acids. The CDR3 loop is CASSDSGTGNEKLFF. CDR3 DNA: TGTGCCAGCAGTGATTCCGGGACAGGGAATGAAAAACTGTTTTTT.

Notes on this clonotype: A much larger clone differs from this one at a single base, so this may be a read error. The chain is built from TRBV12-3 or TRBV12-4 and TRBJ2-1, with a tentative D call TRBD1 (5 bases). The CDR3 contains 13 residues. V was shortened by 6 bases and J by 10 bases, with 16 bases between the two germline ends. CDR3 sequence: CASRLWGPREQFF. The CDR3 nucleotides are TGTGCCAGCAGGTTATGGGGCCCGCGGGAGCAGTTCTTC.

The DNA for the CDR3 is TGTGCCAGCAGCTGGGGACTAGCTGGGGGCTACAATGAGCAGTTCTTC. It yields the protein CASSWGLAGGYNEQFF. The chain combines TRBV7-2 with TRBJ2-1; 9 positions agree with TRBD2. The CDR3 is made up of 16 amino acids. Germline lookup yields CDR1 SGHTA and CDR2 FQGNSA. V shed 4 bases and J 3 bases; nucleotides not matched to a gene: 7.

The sample holds a few counts of this clonotype. The chain is built from TRBV27 and TRBJ2-3; 10 bases line up with TRBD2. V dropped 5 bases and J dropped 4; count of bases not matched to a gene: 6. CDR3 size: 15 residues. In germline, CDR1 is MNHEY, CDR2 SMNVEV (reference sequence). CDR3 nucleotides: TGTGCCAGCAGTGGATTTAGCGGGGGGTCAGATACGCAGTATTTT. It yields the protein CASSGFSGGSDTQYF.

This clonotype was counted at least ten times. The chain recombines TRBV12-3 or TRBV12-4 with TRBJ2-1; 8 bases agree with TRBD2. The CDR3 has 15 amino acids. The V gene end was trimmed by 3 bases and the J gene end by 5 bases; junction bases not matched to a gene: 6. Here the CDR3 DNA reads TGTGCCAGCAGTTTGAGCGGGGGCCGAAACAATGAGCAGTTCTTC. Translated, it gives CASSLSGGRNNEQFF.

This clonotype was seen repeatedly, ten times or more. The V and J genes are TRBV24-1 and TRBJ2-1; D gene uncertain. CDR1 is KGHDR and CDR2 is SFDVKD in the germline V gene. There are 14 residues in the CDR3. The ends were cut back, 0 bases at V and 6 bases at J, with 8 bases in the middle. CDR3 region: CATSDLRDINEQFF. The CDR3 DNA is TGTGCCACCAGTGATTTGCGCGACATCAATGAGCAGTTCTTC.

The chain links TRBV7-3 to TRBJ2-3, with a weak D call TRBD1 (6 bases). Trimming took off 5 bases at V and 1 base at J, with 13 bases between the two ends. The germline V gene encodes CDR1 SGHTA and CDR2 FQGTGA. The CDR3 contains 15 residues. CDR3 in DNA: TGTGCCAGCAGCCCGAATCGACAGGGCACAGATACGCAGTATTTT. This encodes CASSPNRQGTDTQYF.

This clonotype was observed many times. This chain joins TRBV6-5 and TRBJ2-1; 8 nucleotides align to TRBD2. CDR1 is MNHEY, CDR2 SVGAGI, per germline. Unmatched junction bases numbered 10, after V lost 0 bases and J lost 6 bases. This CDR3 region has 17 residues. CDR3 in amino acids: CASSYSPGGGYSNEQFF. CDR3 nucleotide sequence: TGTGCCAGCAGTTACTCCCCGGGAGGGGGATACTCCAATGAGCAGTTCTTC.

This clonotype showed up many times. The rearrangement joins TRBV5-6 to TRBJ1-2; 7 bases fit TRBD1. The CDR3 covers 14 residues. Per germline, CDR1 SGHDT and CDR2 YYEEEE. V was pared by 4 bases and J by 0 bases, with 3 bases of the junction left unmatched. CDR3 region: CASSNRGANYGYTF. CDR3 coding DNA: TGTGCCAGCAGCAACAGGGGAGCTAACTATGGCTACACCTTC.

This clonotype was seen repeatedly, ten times or more. This chain joins TRBV20-1 and TRBJ2-3; D could derive from TRBD1 or TRBD2 (6 bases each). This CDR3 has 13 amino acids. Between the trimmed V and J ends, which lost 8 bases and 3 bases, there was a span of 15 bases. Germline-derived CDR1 and CDR2 are DFQATT and SNEGSKA (reference sequence). CDR3 amino acids: CSTIRGHTDTQYF. In DNA form, the CDR3 reads TGCAGTACAATCCGGGGGCATACAGATACGCAGTATTTT.

The chain combines TRBV10-2 with TRBJ1-5; 7 bases are a match to TRBD1. In germline, CDR1 is WSHSY, CDR2 SAAADI. CDR3 length equals 14 residues. The V segment lost 4 bases and the J segment 5 bases; nucleotides outside the gene matches: 5. The CDR3 nucleotides are TGCGCCAGCAGTGCGGGACAGAACTATCAGCCCCAGCATTTT. Its protein is CASSAGQNYQPQHF.

The chain carries TRBV12-3 or TRBV12-4 and TRBJ2-7; 7 bases agree with TRBD1. CDR3 size: 13 residues. The junction had 8 bases not matched to a gene; V was cut back by 3 bases and J by 9 bases. CDR3 DNA: TGTGCCAGCAGTTTCCAGGCAGGGGGTAGGCAGTACTTC. Its translation is CASSFQAGGRQYF.

This rearrangement joins TRBV5-5 to TRBJ1-1; 7 nucleotides align to TRBD1. There are 15 residues in the CDR3. CDR1 and CDR2 from the germline V gene are SGHKS and YYEKEE (reference sequence). Trimming cost V 5 bases and J 1 base; bases outside gene matches: 8. The CDR3, as DNA: TGTGCCAGCAGTCGCAGGGGGGCAGGGAACACTGAAGCTTTCTTT. Amino acid sequence: CASSRRGAGNTEAFF. The full variable domain, with the rest looked up from reference TRBV5-5 and TRBJ1-1, is DAGVTQSPTHLIKTRGQQVTLRCSPISGHKSVSWYQQVLGQGPQFIFQYYEKEERGRGNFPDRFSARQFPNYSSELNVNALLLGDSALYLCASSRRGAGNTEAFFGQGTRLTVV.